Listed below are T cell receptor beta chains from one sample, sequenced in a study of shared clonotypes between healthy human individuals. The assay was immunoSEQ multiplex PCR, and TCRdb's table has in-frame clones only and misses some. The sample gives approximately 1,500,000 clones, approximately 97% of which show up once; approximately 1.2% is in the top ten. Sequencing used naive CD4+ T cells sorted from blood. The receptor set was obtained from a man aged 25-40 years in good health. Both conserved end residues are part of each CDR3. Expanded clones are given a class, and other clones once, few, many or no size at all.

J: TRBJ2-5
V: TRBV11-2
size: .
CDR3: CASSFELAGGRETQYF

J: TRBJ1-5
V: TRBV28
size: .
CDR3: CASSFTGRSGGSNQPQHF

J: TRBJ1-2
V: TRBV2
size: once
CDR3: CASSARQGPYGYTF

J: TRBJ2-7
V: TRBV30
size: .
CDR3: CAWSVVEVYEQYF

J: TRBJ1-3
V: TRBV30
size: .
CDR3: CAWSAPRTAGNTIYF

J: TRBJ1-4
V: TRBV7-8
size: .
CDR3: CASSLKFYGGKLFF

J: TRBJ2-7
V: TRBV6-5
size: .
CDR3: CASSYGAGARSGEQYF

J: TRBJ2-3
V: TRBV15
size: once
CDR3: CATSVGFTDTQYF

J: TRBJ2-2
V: TRBV7-6
size: .
CDR3: CASSLGAGIITGELFF

J: TRBJ2-2
V: TRBV28
size: .
CDR3: CASSRSGENTGELFF

J: TRBJ1-3
V: TRBV5-8
size: .
CDR3: CASSLAVGYTIYF

J: .
V: TRBV29-1
size: .
CDR3: CSVGAGGYEQYF

J: TRBJ2-6
V: TRBV18
size: .
CDR3: CASSPGSGRGNVLTF

J: TRBJ2-7
V: TRBV5-5
size: .
CDR3: CASSITSVYEQYF

J: TRBJ2-2
V: TRBV18
size: .
CDR3: CASSPHAPGESGTGELFF

J: TRBJ1-3
V: TRBV14
size: .
CDR3: CASSHRLSSGNTIYF

J: TRBJ2-5
V: TRBV2
size: .
CDR3: CASNGQEETQYF

J: TRBJ2-3
V: TRBV5-1
size: .
CDR3: CASSIHSGRTFTDTQYF

J: TRBJ2-7
V: TRBV5-1
size: .
CDR3: CASSLAGTSDEQYF

J: TRBJ2-5
V: TRBV25-1
size: .
CDR3: CASKSPYQETQYF

J: TRBJ2-3
V: TRBV2
size: .
CDR3: CASRTSGRAGGTDTQYF

J: TRBJ1-2
V: TRBV19
size: .
CDR3: CASSIWGESNGYTF

J: TRBJ2-3
V: TRBV11-3
size: .
CDR3: CASSHPPKDTQYF

J: TRBJ2-1
V: TRBV27
size: .
CDR3: CASSRPDRFSYNEQFF

J: TRBJ2-5
V: TRBV14
size: .
CDR3: CASSQGALRGETQYF

J: TRBJ2-7
V: TRBV5-6
size: .
CDR3: CASSGPGTGTYEQYF

J: TRBJ2-7
V: TRBV6-1
size: .
CDR3: CASIRQSSGSYEQYF

J: TRBJ1-5
V: TRBV19
size: .
CDR3: CASSIFGGPQHF

J: TRBJ2-6
V: TRBV6-7
size: .
CDR3: CASSSGSVFTKSGQRPDF

J: TRBJ2-3
V: TRBV9
size: .
CDR3: CASSVSLGGFTLRRSTDTQYF

J: TRBJ2-1
V: TRBV6-1
size: .
CDR3: CASIPPGTRNEQFF

J: TRBJ2-7
V: TRBV5-1
size: .
CDR3: CASSLGQLGSEQYF

J: TRBJ2-5
V: TRBV10-3
size: .
CDR3: CAISESGSEETQYF

J: TRBJ1-2
V: TRBV5-1
size: .
CDR3: CASSLLIAGRGYTF

J: TRBJ2-3
V: TRBV11-2
size: once
CDR3: CASSLDNLPGDRVTDTQYF

J: TRBJ2-1
V: TRBV11-2
size: .
CDR3: CASSLAPGQDRYNEQFF

J: TRBJ1-1
V: TRBV7-2
size: .
CDR3: CASTKGAANTEAFF

J: TRBJ2-1
V: TRBV11-3
size: .
CDR3: CASRGQGSNEQFF

J: TRBJ1-1
V: TRBV11-3
size: .
CDR3: CASSPGGGTEAFF

J: TRBJ1-4
V: TRBV5-6
size: .
CDR3: CASSLASGAVEKLFF

J: TRBJ2-3
V: TRBV18
size: .
CDR3: CASSPRTGLNTDTQYF

J: .
V: TRBV6-5
size: .
CDR3: CASRAALTYEQYF

J: TRBJ2-3
V: TRBV25-1
size: .
CDR3: CASRPSGFGVRTDTQYF

J: TRBJ2-1
V: TRBV11-3
size: .
CDR3: CASSPFSGGAYNEQFF

J: TRBJ1-1
V: TRBV20-1
size: .
CDR3: CSAPGYTEAFF

J: TRBJ2-5
V: TRBV5-1
size: once
CDR3: CASSGGSSGNQETQYF

J: TRBJ2-5
V: TRBV7-9
size: once
CDR3: CASSFPHALGSGTQYF

J: TRBJ1-1
V: TRBV29-1
size: .
CDR3: CSVLNTEAFF

J: TRBJ2-1
V: TRBV19
size: .
CDR3: CASTRTSGAHNEQFF

J: TRBJ1-1
V: TRBV18
size: .
CDR3: CASSRKTGGVDTEAFF

J: TRBJ2-7
V: TRBV28
size: .
CDR3: CASSLLGGIYEQYF